This entry lists 18 T cell receptor beta chains sequenced from one sample in a study of T cells in Graves' hyperthyroidism and ophthalmopathy. RNA transcripts were the template for amplifying TCR beta CDR3 regions. With the HTBI primer set, the TCR CDR3 went through a first round of RT-PCR. TCRdb re-analysed the multiplex PCR reads in MiXCR, keeping a single row per CDR3 protein. The data contain roughly 300,000 distinct CDR3 sequences, roughly 23% of them singletons. Sequencing used blood. These receptors all come from a woman aged 50 to 60 with Graves' hyperthyroidism.

This clonotype was found a few times. The gene calls are TRBV7-3 and TRBJ2-2, with D perhaps TRBD1 or TRBD2 (5 bases each). This CDR3 is 14 amino acids long. Trimming removed 1 base from V and 4 bases from J, with 7 bases in between. The germline gives CDR1 SGHTA, CDR2 FQGTGA. The CDR3 protein is CASSLIGGTGELFF. CDR3 nucleotides: TGTGCCAGCAGCTTAATTGGGGGCACCGGGGAGCTGTTTTTT.

About this clonotype: A much larger clone lies one base from this, so it may be a read error. The genes are TRBV19 and TRBJ2-5; tentatively, D is TRBD2 (5 bases). Germline V gene sequence: CDR1 LNHDA, CDR2 SQIVND (reference sequence). CDR3 length equals 13 residues. The CDR3 reads CASSISAERTQCF. CDR3 DNA sequence: TGTGCCAGTAGTATCTCAGCGGAGCGGACCCAGTGCTTC.

This clonotype was detected ten times or more. The chain links TRBV20-1 to TRBJ1-5; 7 nucleotides line up with TRBD1. Germline V gene sequence: CDR1 DFQATT, CDR2 SNEGSKA (reference sequence). CDR3 size: 15 residues. The CDR3 DNA sequence: TGCAGCGGTGGGACAGACCACTATAGCAATCAGCCCCAGCATTTT. This translates into CSGGTDHYSNQPQHF.

This clonotype was seen only a few times. The gene calls are TRBV7-2 and TRBJ2-7; TRBD2 agrees at 12 bases. J lost 7 bases, V lost 5 bases, and 12 bases had no gene match. The CDR3 is 16 residues long. In germline, CDR1 is SGHTA, CDR2 FQGNSA. CDR3 bases: TGTGCCAGCAGCGGCCTCGGTCTAGCGGGAGGGAGGGAGCAGTACTTC. As protein: CASSGLGLAGGREQYF.

The chain recombines TRBV27 with TRBJ1-1; no reliable D call. Germline V gives CDR1 MNHEY, CDR2 SMNVEV (reference sequence). The length of the CDR3 is 14 residues. With 6 bases removed from V and 1 base from J, the gap between germline ends came to 12 bases. CDR3 in DNA: TGTGCCAGCAGCCGCCGTGGGTCGAACACTGAAGCTTTCTTT. It is translated as CASSRRGSNTEAFF.

This clonotype was observed at least ten times. The genes are TRBV12-3 or TRBV12-4 and TRBJ2-7, with a tentative D call TRBD1 (6 bases). The CDR3 totals 15 residues. Trimming removed 4 bases from V and 3 bases from J, with 16 bases in between. CDR3 in amino acids: CASSSQGLVYYEQYF. The DNA for the CDR3 is TGTGCCAGCAGTTCCCAGGGGCTAGTATACTACGAGCAGTACTTC.

The chain combines TRBV5-5 with TRBJ2-7, with no clear D. V was cut by 4 bases and J by 0 bases, with 14 bases left in between. Germline V gene lookup returns CDR1 SGHKS and CDR2 YYEKEE (reference sequence). The CDR3 sequence is 15 residues long. This chain's CDR3 is CASSGPGPSSYEQYF. The CDR3 nucleotides are TGTGCCAGCAGCGGACCGGGCCCGAGCTCCTACGAGCAGTACTTC. Complete variable domain (other parts from reference TRBV5-5 and TRBJ2-7): DAGVTQSPTHLIKTRGQQVTLRCSPISGHKSVSWYQQVLGQGPQFIFQYYEKEERGRGNFPDRFSARQFPNYSSELNVNALLLGDSALYLCASSGPGPSSYEQYFGPGTRLTVT.

This clonotype appeared many times. Germline and junction disagree at one end, which may indicate a read error. This rearrangement joins TRBV5-1 to TRBJ1-1; 8 bases are a match to TRBD1. CDR3 length equals 14 residues. The germline gives CDR1 SGHRS, CDR2 YFSETQ. In nucleotides, the CDR3 is TGTGCCAGCAGTTCCGGGACAGGGAACACTGAAGCTTTCTTT. This translates into CASSSGTGNTEAFF.

In this sample, this clonotype turned up many times. The genes are TRBV6-2 or TRBV6-3 and TRBJ1-5, with D unclear. The V gene's germline CDR1 is MNHEY and CDR2 SVGEGT. The V gene lost 7 bases and the J gene lost 0 bases, with 13 bases spanning the gap. The CDR3 length is 15 residues. CDR3 residues: CASTWATYSNQPQHF. CDR3 bases: TGTGCCAGCACCTGGGCCACCTATAGCAATCAGCCCCAGCATTTT.

In this sample, this clonotype turned up many times. The V gene is TRBV11-2, the J gene TRBJ2-3; TRBD2 is a possible D gene (7 bases). CDR1 SGHAT and CDR2 FQNNGV come from the germline V gene. V was pared by 5 bases and J by 4 bases, with 19 bases between. The CDR3 has 16 residues. The CDR3 DNA reads TGTGCCAGCAGCAACCTAGGGGGGGGGGGGGCAGATACGCAGTATTTT. Its protein product is CASSNLGGGGADTQYF.

In this sample, this clonotype turned up a few times. The chain is built from TRBV28 and TRBJ2-1; D is undetermined. The germline V gene has CDR1 MDHEN and CDR2 SYDVKM. V lost 2 bases, J lost 9 bases, and 8 bases lay in between. This CDR3 is built from 12 residues. The CDR3 DNA sequence: TGTGCCAGCAGTTTAGGCGGCCCTGAGCAGTTCTTC. Amino acids: CASSLGGPEQFF.

This clonotype was recorded at least ten times. CDR3 loop: CASRTGGYTF. As DNA, the CDR3 is TGTGCCAGCAGGACGGGTGGCTACACCTTC. The V gene is TRBV2, the J gene TRBJ1-2; no clear D gene. The V gene's germline CDR1 is SNHLY and CDR2 FYNNEI. Trimming removed 6 bases from V and 7 bases from J, with 6 bases in between. This CDR3 is built from 10 residues.

In its sample, this clonotype was seen many times. The chain joins TRBV3-1 to TRBJ2-1, with unresolved D. The germline V and J ends were trimmed by 1 base and 8 bases, with 6 bases remaining between them. This CDR3 spans 12 amino acids. Germline CDR1 and CDR2: LGHDT and YNNKEL (reference sequence). The CDR3 sequence: CASSQGQHEQFF. For the CDR3, the DNA is TGTGCCAGCAGCCAAGGCCAGCATGAGCAGTTCTTC.

The sample holds many counts of this clonotype. The V call is TRBV28, the J call TRBJ1-1; 7 bases map to TRBD1. Germline CDR1 MDHEN, CDR2 SYDVKM. The CDR3 consists of 14 residues. V trimming: 3 bases; J trimming: 1 base; junction bases outside the gene matches: 2. The CDR3 spells CASSLGQSNTEAFF. The CDR3 DNA reads as TGTGCCAGCAGTTTGGGACAGTCGAACACTGAAGCTTTCTTT.

This clonotype was recorded a few times. The chain joins TRBV7-2 to TRBJ2-1; 14 nucleotides line up with TRBD2. J gave up 1 base and V 4 bases, and 24 bases lay outside the gene matches. This CDR3 is built from 24 residues. The germline V gene has CDR1 SGHTA and CDR2 FQGNSA. The CDR3 DNA is TGTGCCAGCAGCTCCCCCTCGGGGACAGGGGGCTTTGGACTAGCGGGAGGATCCTACAATGAGCAGTTCTTC. Its protein is CASSSPSGTGGFGLAGGSYNEQFF.

The V call is TRBV29-1, the J call TRBJ2-7; tentative D call: TRBD2 (6 bases). This CDR3 is 13 amino acids long. V was shortened by 1 base and J by 7 bases, with 14 bases between the two germline ends. CDR1 is SQVTM, CDR2 ANQGSEA, per germline. CDR3 DNA: TGCAGCGTTGAAGGCCAGGGAGGAAGGGAGCAGTACTTC. This encodes CSVEGQGGREQYF.

The chain has TRBV20-1 and TRBJ1-2; D remains ambiguous. V dropped 1 base and J dropped 0 bases, with 15 bases sitting between them. Germline loops: CDR1 DFQATT, CDR2 SNEGSKA (reference sequence). This CDR3 has 16 amino acids. The CDR3 DNA reads TGCAGTGCTAGAGCCTATGATTGGGCTACTAACTATGGCTACACCTTC. Translated, it gives CSARAYDWATNYGYTF.

This clonotype showed up just a few times. This rearrangement joins TRBV28 to TRBJ1-4; D is undetermined. The CDR3 spans 14 residues. Germline V lookup: CDR1 MDHEN, CDR2 SYDVKM. The V end lost 8 bases, the J end lost 3 bases, and 13 bases lay between the germline ends. The CDR3 spells CASSHRAANEKLFF. The CDR3 bases are TGTGCCAGCTCTCATAGGGCGGCTAATGAAAAACTGTTTTTT.